This T cell receptor (beta chain) was sequenced in a study of graft-versus-host responses after intestinal transplantation. Assay: immunoSEQ multiplex PCR; the TCRdb copy retains only in-frame clones and omits some. This table holds about 18,000 clones, 38% found once. Per germline, CDR1 SGHRS and CDR2 YFSETQ. CDR3 length equals 17 residues. V lost 0 bases and J 7 bases, leaving 20 bases between the germline ends. This clone is categorized as medium-sized. This TCR was recovered from a human patient who received an intestinal transplant. The source material was alloreactive CD4+ T cells from a mixed lymphocyte reaction culture, sampled before intestinal transplant. The subset: CFSE-low proliferating T cells sorted from approximately 6-day pre-transplant mixed lymphocyte reaction (GvH or HvG direction). V gene TRBV5-1 combines with J gene TRBJ2-1; D possibly matches TRBD1 or TRBD2 (5 bases each). CDR3 amino acids: CASSLAAPGAGVNEQFF. The CDR3 DNA reads as TGCGCCAGCAGCTTGGCGGCCCCCGGGGCCGGGGTAAATGAGCAGTTCTTC.